The rows below give T cell receptor beta chains drawn from one sample of a study of blood T cell repertoires in COVID-19. Sequenced by immunoSEQ multiplex PCR; TCRdb stores in-frame clones only, minus some. The sample includes roughly 190,000 clones, approximately 80% of them seen just once. The sequenced sample was peripheral blood. These receptors originate from a woman between 40 and 55 years old with COVID-19, enrolled during active disease. Both conserved end residues are part of each CDR3.

>TRBJ1-2|TRBV2
CASSEGGRKGYTF
>TRBJ2-6|TRBV3-1/TRBV3-2
CASSDSGSGANVLTF
>TRBJ2-3|TRBV19
CASSSSRDGGAGTQYF
>TRBJ2-1|TRBV7-2
CASSLGAEQFF
>TRBJ2-1|TRBV24-1
CATRADSRYNEQFF
>TRBJ2-7|TRBV5-4
CASSYLSDEQYF
>TRBJ2-5|TRBV7-9
CASSFTSGGQETQYF
>TRBJ2-5|TRBV6-5
CASSYVRRGNQETQYF
>TRBJ2-1|TRBV4-2
CASSRRTSGGNGNEQFF
>TRBJ2-2|TRBV24-1
CATSDSRTSGGELFF
>TRBJ1-1|TRBV2
CASSGNRVAAFF
>TRBJ1-1|TRBV11-2
CASSLLANTEAFF